These T cell receptor beta chains were read from a single sample in a study of regulatory T cells in long-lasting Graves disease. Each CDR3 protein gets one entry after TCRdb re-called the multiplex PCR reads with MiXCR. The data show 310,000 or so distinct CDR3 sequences, with 22% seen just once and roughly three fifths held by the top ten. The sample consisted of peripheral blood mononuclear cells (PBMCs), taken when the disease was refractory, from a patient treated with antithyroid drugs. Source of these receptors: a female donor with Graves disease. Both conserved end residues are part of each CDR3. The order of the fields is V gene, J gene, D gene, clone size, CDR3 protein, CDR3 DNA. D genes are given only for firm matches. Clone size is shown for a subset of rows, as once, few, many or a class of expanded clone.

>TRBV20-1|TRBJ2-2|TRBD2|many
CSASYTSGSAGELFF
TGCAGTGCTTCCTACACCAGCGGGAGCGCCGGGGAGCTGTTTTTT
>TRBV14|TRBJ2-7|NA|few
CASSQGPADASYEQYF
TGTGCCAGCAGCCAGGGGCCAGCTGATGCCTCCTACGAGCAGTACTTC
>TRBV4-3|TRBJ1-2|NA|few
CASSRALGDRNYGYTF
TGCGCCAGCAGCCGCGCTTTGGGTGACAGGAACTATGGCTACACCTTC
>TRBV12-3/TRBV12-4|TRBJ2-7|NA|NA
CASSSTGEGEQYF
TGTGCCAGCAGTTCAACAGGGGAGGGCGAGCAGTACTTC
>TRBV10-3|TRBJ2-2|NA|many
CAISESVGNTGELFF
TGTGCCATCAGTGAGTCGGTCGGGAACACCGGGGAGCTGTTTTTT
>TRBV11-2|TRBJ2-2|TRBD1|few
CASSLTGVNTGELFF
TGTGCCAGCAGCTTAACAGGGGTGAACACCGGGGAGCTGTTTTTT
>TRBV12-3/TRBV12-4|TRBJ2-4|NA|few
CASTLAGLNIQYF
TGTGCCAGCACCCTCGCCGGACTAAACATTCAGTACTTC
>TRBV3-1|TRBJ2-2|NA|many
CASSPGTTNTGELFF
TGTGCCAGCAGCCCGGGGACAACGAACACCGGGGAGCTGTTTTTT
>TRBV20-1|TRBJ2-7|NA|many
CSAVEASFSYEQYF
TGCAGTGCAGTGGAGGCTAGCTTCTCCTACGAGCAGTACTTC
>TRBV6-2/TRBV6-3|TRBJ1-4|NA|few
CASSGFRDGAEKLFF
TGTGCCAGCAGTGGATTCCGGGACGGCGCTGAAAAACTGTTTTTT
>TRBV25-1|TRBJ1-6|TRBD1|many
CASKGTVNSPLHF
TGTGCCAGCAAAGGGACAGTTAATTCACCCCTCCACTTT
>TRBV10-1|TRBJ2-5|NA|NA
CATSLWETQYF
TGCGCCACCTCCTTGTGGGAGACCCAGTACTTC
>TRBV6-1|TRBJ1-1|NA|many
CASSLTNLRQTEQAFF
TGTGCCAGCAGCCTAACGAATCTTCGACAGACGGAACAAGCTTTCTTT
>TRBV5-1|TRBJ2-5|TRBD1|NA
CASSLLGTGDSETQYF
TGCGCCAGCAGCTTGTTAGGGACAGGGGATTCGGAGACCCAGTACTTC
>TRBV29-1|TRBJ1-5|NA|NA
CRVRTAYNQPQHF
TGCCGCGTGAGGACAGCCTACAATCAGCCCCAGCATTTT
>TRBV7-9|TRBJ2-7|NA|few
CASSSPDRSPYEQYF
TGTGCCAGCAGCTCTCCCGACAGGTCCCCCTACGAGCAGTACTTC
>TRBV5-1|TRBJ2-5|TRBD2|NA
CASSFPPPPISGARQETQYF
TGCGCCAGCAGCTTCCCTCCTCCGCCCATTAGCGGGGCCCGGCAAGAGACCCAGTACTTC
>TRBV20-1|TRBJ1-2|NA|NA
CSASAGYGYTF
TGCAGTGCTAGTGCCGGCTATGGCTACACCTTC
>TRBV10-3|TRBJ1-6|NA|few
CAISETGYNSPLHF
TGTGCCATCAGTGAGACAGGCTATAATTCACCCCTCCACTTT
>TRBV4-3|TRBJ2-7|TRBD2|NA
CASSQDRGLAGGSEQYF
TGCGCCAGCAGCCAAGATAGAGGACTAGCGGGAGGGAGCGAGCAGTACTTC
>TRBV10-3|TRBJ1-3|NA|NA
CAIRGTNNSGNTIYF
TGTGCCATCAGGGGCACAAACAACTCTGGAAACACCATATATTTT
>TRBV19|TRBJ1-5|NA|NA
CASSIKGGNQPQHF
TGTGCCAGTAGTATTAAAGGGGGGAATCAGCCCCAGCATTTT
>TRBV7-9|TRBJ2-7|NA|many
CASSFAGVREQYF
TGTGCCAGCAGCTTTGCGGGCGTCCGCGAGCAGTACTTC
>TRBV19|TRBJ1-1|NA|NA
CASSIDRSEAFF
TGTGCCAGTAGTATTGACCGCAGTGAAGCTTTCTTT
>TRBV28|TRBJ2-5|NA|many
CASSGGAQETQYF
TGTGCCAGCAGTGGGGGGGCCCAAGAGACCCAGTACTTC
>TRBV12-3/TRBV12-4|TRBJ2-7|NA|many
CASSLPTAYEQYF
TGTGCCAGCAGCCTCCCTACGGCCTACGAGCAGTACTTC
>TRBV20-1|TRBJ2-7|TRBD2|few
CSARDLIAGFYEQYF
TGCAGTGCTAGAGATTTGATAGCGGGGTTTTACGAGCAGTACTTC
>TRBV2|TRBJ1-2|TRBD1|many
CASRPDRGSLGYGYTF
TGTGCCAGCAGACCGGACAGGGGGAGCTTAGGCTATGGCTACACCTTC
>TRBV30|TRBJ2-7|NA|few
CAWSKAGGWGTYEQYF
TGTGCCTGGAGTAAGGCTGGGGGTTGGGGGACCTACGAGCAGTACTTC
>TRBV3-1|TRBJ1-1|NA|NA
CASSQVHSGEAFF
TGTGCCAGCAGCCAAGTTCACTCCGGGGAAGCTTTCTTT
>TRBV6-2/TRBV6-3|TRBJ2-5|TRBD1|few
CASSLDRVPETQYF
TGTGCCAGCAGCCTAGACAGGGTTCCGGAGACCCAGTACTTC
>TRBV20-1|TRBJ1-4|NA|few
CSADSTVNEKLFF
TGCAGTGCCGACTCGACTGTTAATGAAAAACTGTTTTTT
>TRBV5-1|TRBJ1-1|NA|NA
CASSLADSTEAFF
TGCGCCAGCAGCTTGGCCGACTCCACTGAAGCTTTCTTT
>TRBV7-9|TRBJ2-7|TRBD1|few
CASSPRDSFRYEQYF
TGTGCCAGCAGCCCAAGGGACAGCTTCAGATACGAGCAGTACTTC
>TRBV7-9|TRBJ2-7|TRBD2|many
CASSFVTSGFYEQYF
TGTGCCAGCAGCTTCGTGACTAGCGGGTTCTACGAGCAGTACTTC
>TRBV28|TRBJ1-2|NA|many
CASSPPGRADGYTF
TGTGCCAGCAGTCCCCCGGGGAGGGCGGATGGCTACACCTTC
>TRBV2|TRBJ1-5|TRBD1|many
CASSDRASQPQHF
TGTGCCAGCTCCGACAGGGCCAGCCAGCCCCAGCATTTT
>TRBV11-2|TRBJ1-4|NA|NA
CASSLVGESEKLFF
TGTGCCAGCAGCTTAGTTGGGGAGAGTGAAAAACTGTTTTTT
>TRBV27|TRBJ2-7|TRBD2|many
CASSYSGRSYEQYF
TGTGCCAGCAGCTATAGCGGGAGATCATACGAGCAGTACTTC
>TRBV20-1|TRBJ1-5|NA|NA
CSARLGGNNQPQHF
TGCAGTGCTCGATTAGGGGGGAACAATCAGCCCCAGCATTTT
>TRBV9|TRBJ2-7|NA|few
CASSVEISGEQYF
TGTGCCAGCAGCGTGGAAATCTCAGGCGAGCAGTACTTC
>TRBV7-6|TRBJ2-7|NA|many
CASSQGDNSYEQYF
TGTGCCAGCAGCCAAGGGGACAACTCCTACGAGCAGTACTTC
>TRBV20-1|TRBJ2-7|TRBD2|few
CSARDLGTSVGEQYF
TGCAGTGCTAGAGATTTAGGGACTAGCGTGGGCGAGCAGTACTTC
>TRBV20-1|TRBJ2-5|NA|many
CSAHHLGQETQYF
TGCAGTGCCCACCACCTTGGCCAAGAGACCCAGTACTTC
>TRBV28|TRBJ2-5|NA|many
CASSPSGRTQYF
TGTGCCAGCAGCCCAAGCGGCAGGACCCAGTACTTC
>TRBV20-1|TRBJ2-5|TRBD2|many
CSATDGTSGIQETQYF
TGCAGTGCTACCGACGGGACTAGCGGGATCCAAGAGACCCAGTACTTC
>TRBV7-2|TRBJ2-4|NA|few
CASSPDSLFLAKNIQYF
TGTGCCAGCAGCCCGGACAGTCTATTCCTAGCCAAAAACATTCAGTACTTC
>TRBV6-5|TRBJ1-2|NA|many
CASSYSAGGRGYTF
TGTGCCAGCAGTTACTCCGCCGGGGGCAGGGGCTACACCTTC
>TRBV18|TRBJ1-1|TRBD1|few
CASSPPGQGDATEAFF
TGTGCCAGCTCACCACCGGGGCAGGGGGATGCCACTGAAGCTTTCTTT
>TRBV6-5|TRBJ2-2|NA|many
CASSYLDIRSGELFF
TGTGCCAGCAGTTACCTAGACATAAGGTCCGGGGAGCTGTTTTTT
>TRBV20-1|TRBJ2-6|TRBD1|many
CSASQGQGVGVPGANVLTF
TGCAGTGCTAGCCAGGGACAGGGGGTAGGAGTTCCTGGGGCCAACGTCCTGACTTTC
>TRBV18|TRBJ1-1|NA|few
CASSPPGRLNTEAFF
TGTGCCAGCTCACCACCGGGACGACTAAACACTGAAGCTTTCTTT
>TRBV5-1|TRBJ2-5|NA|few
CASKIDLGETQYF
TGCGCCAGCAAAATCGACTTGGGGGAGACCCAGTACTTC
>TRBV2|TRBJ2-2|TRBD2|many
CASKDLAVTGELFF
TGTGCCAGCAAGGATCTAGCGGTCACCGGGGAGCTGTTTTTT
>TRBV3-1|TRBJ2-7|TRBD1|few
CASSRRQGAYEQYF
TGTGCCAGCAGCCGCCGACAGGGGGCCTACGAGCAGTACTTC
>TRBV15|TRBJ1-5|NA|many
CATRQHRNQPQHF
TGTGCCACAAGACAGCACCGCAATCAGCCCCAGCATTTT
>TRBV2|TRBJ2-7|TRBD1|many
CASTGGYEQYF
TGTGCCAGCACAGGGGGCTACGAGCAGTACTTC
>TRBV6-1|TRBJ2-5|TRBD1|NA
CASRNNRGSYETQYF
TGTGCCAGCAGAAATAACAGGGGGAGTTACGAGACCCAGTACTTC
>TRBV13|TRBJ2-1|TRBD2|once
CASIKAGGPDYEQFF
TGTGCCAGCATCAAAGCGGGAGGGCCGGACTATGAGCAGTTCTTC
>TRBV27|TRBJ1-6|TRBD1|many
CASRPRDSLSPLHF
TGTGCCAGCAGACCACGGGACAGCCTTTCACCCCTCCACTTT